This T cell receptor beta chain was sequenced during a study of T cell responses to AZD1222 COVID-19 vaccine. CDR3 length equals 15 residues. Germline CDR1 is SGHNT and CDR2 is YENEEA. Deletions cut 2 bases from V and 4 bases from J, with 13 bases between. Clones were sequenced by immunoSEQ multiplex PCR, and TCRdb holds only the in-frame ones, with some missing. Of 65,000 to 100,000 clones listed, about nine tenths are singletons. The chain carries TRBV11-3 and TRBJ2-3; tentative D call: TRBD2 (6 bases). Material: peripheral blood, obtained 28 days after the second AZD1222 dose. This receptor was taken from an adult who received the AZD1222 COVID-19 vaccine. The CDR3 DNA reads as TGTGCCAGCAGCTTATCGGGAGTGGGCGCAGATACGCAGTATTTT. This codes for CASSLSGVGADTQYF.